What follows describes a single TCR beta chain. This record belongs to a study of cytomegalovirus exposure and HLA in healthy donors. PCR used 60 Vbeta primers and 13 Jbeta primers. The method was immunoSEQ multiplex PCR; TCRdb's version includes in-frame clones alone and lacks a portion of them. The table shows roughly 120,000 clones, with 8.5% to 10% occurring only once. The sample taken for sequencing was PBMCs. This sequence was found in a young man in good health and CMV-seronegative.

The CDR3 DNA is TGTGCCAGCAGCCCATCGGCCGGACTAGCGGGATATGATGAGCAGTTCTTC. Translated: CASSPSAGLAGYDEQFF. The V gene is TRBV11-2, the J gene TRBJ2-1, with 12 bases aligning to TRBD2. CDR1 and CDR2 from the germline V gene are SGHAT and FQNNGV. The CDR3 sequence is 17 residues long. V dropped 5 bases and J dropped 8; count of bases not matched to a gene: 13.